These 32 T cell receptor beta chains share one sample of origin, sequenced in a study of cytomegalovirus exposure and HLA in healthy donors (dated by TCRdb to 2015 to 2018). The method was the immunoSEQ multiplex PCR assay. For the multiplex PCR, a mixture combining 60 forward primers for TCR Vbeta segments and 13 reverse primers for TCR Jbeta segments was used. TCRdb retrieved this table from immuneACCESS and kept in-frame rearrangements only. Not all clones are present; in checked studies, unresolved V genes account for under half, and no reason is known for the remainder. Across this sample there are over 150,000 clones, with 79% seen only once. The ten top clones hold less than 2% of the sample. Sequencing used PBMCs. The origin of the receptors is a woman under 30 in good health and CMV-seronegative.

This clone was seen only a few times. The rearrangement joins TRBV2 to TRBJ1-3; no clear D gene. Germline V gives CDR1 SNHLY, CDR2 FYNNEI. Between the trimmed V and J ends, which lost 3 bases and 5 bases, there was a span of 8 bases. The CDR3 contains 13 residues. CDR3: CASSDDGRNTIYF. CDR3 nucleotide sequence: TGTGCCAGCAGTGACGACGGGAGAAACACCATATATTTT.

The chain carries TRBV28 and TRBJ1-5, with unresolved D. The CDR3 covers 14 residues. Germline V gene lookup returns CDR1 MDHEN and CDR2 SYDVKM. The germline V and J ends were trimmed by 7 bases and 4 bases, with 14 bases remaining between them. The CDR3 loop is CASISLSINQPQHF. The CDR3 DNA reads TGTGCCAGCATCTCACTAAGCATTAATCAGCCCCAGCATTTT.

The chain uses TRBV6-1 and TRBJ1-5; D gene unclear. Germline V CDR1 and CDR2: MNHNS, SASEGT. Trimming pared 1 base from V and 0 bases from J, leaving 10 bases between. The CDR3 is 16 amino acids. Here the CDR3 reads CASSEVAAYSNQPQHF. Here the CDR3 DNA reads TGTGCCAGCAGTGAAGTAGCAGCCTATAGCAATCAGCCCCAGCATTTT.

This chain connects TRBV6-5 to TRBJ1-6; D is undetermined. Germline loops: CDR1 MNHEY, CDR2 SVGAGI. V lost 6 bases, J lost 4 bases, and 13 bases lay in between. CDR3 length: 15 residues. CDR3 amino acids: CASSIGGRYNSPLHF. The DNA of the CDR3 is TGTGCCAGCAGCATAGGAGGGAGATATAATTCACCCCTCCACTTT.

The chain combines TRBV7-9 with TRBJ1-4; D gene uncertain. Germline lookup yields CDR1 SEHNR and CDR2 FQNEAQ (reference sequence). V lost 5 bases, J lost 3 bases, and 10 bases lay in between. The CDR3 is made up of 14 amino acids. CDR3 residues: CASSLQNANEKLFF. CDR3 nucleotides: TGTGCCAGCAGCCTACAGAACGCTAATGAAAAACTGTTTTTT.

The CDR3 reads CASSQEYRGSGQPQHF. Here the CDR3 DNA reads TGCGCCAGCAGCCAAGAGTACAGGGGCTCTGGGCAGCCCCAGCATTTT. This rearrangement joins TRBV4-1 to TRBJ1-5; 7 nucleotides agree with TRBD1. The CDR3 has 16 residues. Looked up from germline, CDR1 is MGHRA and CDR2 is YSYEKL. V dropped 0 bases and J dropped 7; count of bases not matched to a gene: 9.

The V and J genes are TRBV27 and TRBJ2-1, with a weak D call TRBD1 (5 bases). Between the trimmed V and J ends, which lost 2 bases and 2 bases, there was a span of 10 bases. The germline V gene has CDR1 MNHEY and CDR2 SMNVEV (reference sequence). The CDR3 has 15 amino acids. The CDR3 nucleotides are TGTGCCAGCAGTTTAGAAACAGGTACCTACAATGAGCAGTTCTTC. Its translation is CASSLETGTYNEQFF.

In its sample, this clone was seen many times. The J gene is TRBJ2-7, the V gene TRBV5-4; TRBD1 matches at 7 bases. V lost 4 bases and J lost 4; bases outside the gene matches: 2. The CDR3 contains 12 residues. The germline gives CDR1 SGHNT, CDR2 YYREEE (reference sequence). The CDR3 DNA is TGTGCCAGCAGCGAACAGGGGTACGAGCAGTACTTC. Its protein is CASSEQGYEQYF. Full variable domain (outside the CDR3, taken from reference TRBV5-4 and TRBJ2-7): ETGVTQSPTHLIKTRGQQVTLRCSSQSGHNTVSWYQQALGQGPQFIFQYYREEENGRGNFPPRFSGLQFPNYSSELNVNALELDDSALYLCASSEQGYEQYFGPGTRLTVT.

This clone was found a few times. The gene calls are TRBV5-6 and TRBJ2-4; D remains unclear. CDR3 length equals 13 residues. Germline loops: CDR1 SGHDT, CDR2 YYEEEE. V lost 1 base and J 8 bases, leaving 10 bases between the germline ends. The CDR3 DNA reads as TGTGCCAGCAGCTTGTCCAGCGTATACATTCAGTACTTC. This encodes CASSLSSVYIQYF. Drawing the rest from reference TRBV5-6 and TRBJ2-4, the complete variable domain is DAGVTQSPTHLIKTRGQQVTLRCSPKSGHDTVSWYQQALGQGPQFIFQYYEEEERQRGNFPDRFSGHQFPNYSSELNVNALLLGDSALYLCASSLSSVYIQYFGAGTRLSVL.

Only one count was recorded for this clone. The chain employs TRBV6-6 and TRBJ2-1, with D maybe TRBD1 (6 bases). This CDR3 has 14 amino acids. Germline values: CDR1 MNHNY, CDR2 SVGAGI (reference sequence). Trimming removed 5 bases from V and 3 bases from J, with 11 bases in between. CDR3 DNA sequence: TGTGCCAGCAGTCAGGACAGCCTCTACAATGAGCAGTTCTTC. This translates into CASSQDSLYNEQFF.

Notes on this clone: Mismatch with germline at one junction end may stem from a read error. Different DNA sequences within this sample yield the same CDR3. The CDR3 DNA is TGCGCCATGGGACAGGGGGCCTACGAACAGTACTTC. Protein sequence: CAMGQGAYEQYF. The chain has TRBV10-1 and TRBJ2-7; 12 bases align to TRBD1. Germline V gives CDR1 WNHNN, CDR2 SYGVQD (reference sequence). This CDR3 is 12 amino acids long.

The sample holds a few counts of this clone. The chain is built from TRBV25-1 and TRBJ1-3, with 8 bases identical to TRBD1. This CDR3 is built from 13 residues. Germline CDR1 is MGHDK and CDR2 is SYGVNS. V shed 10 bases, J shed 3 bases, and the junction held 5 bases outside the gene matches. The CDR3 loop is CATSQGVGNTIYF. The CDR3 bases are TGTGCCACGTCACAGGGGGTTGGAAACACCATATATTTT.

The J gene is TRBJ2-1, the V gene TRBV6-5; 9 nucleotides line up with TRBD1. V gave up 4 bases and J gave up 2 bases; unmatched junction bases: 3. The CDR3 consists of 15 residues. Germline values: CDR1 MNHEY, CDR2 SVGAGI. The CDR3 here is CASSSRDRAYNEQFF. DNA of the CDR3: TGTGCCAGCAGTTCCAGGGACAGGGCCTACAATGAGCAGTTCTTC.

This clone occurred once. The V and J genes are TRBV7-8 and TRBJ2-1; possibly TRBD2 for D (5 bases). Germline V gene sequence: CDR1 SGHVS, CDR2 FQNEAQ. V dropped 0 bases and J dropped 4 bases, with 7 bases sitting between them. This CDR3 contains 14 residues. CDR3 sequence: CASSLAGVYNEQFF. CDR3 nucleotide sequence: TGTGCCAGCAGCTTAGCCGGGGTATACAATGAGCAGTTCTTC.

The chain uses TRBV6-5 and TRBJ2-1, with 7 bases identical to TRBD1. Germline V CDR1 and CDR2: MNHEY, SVGAGI. The ends lost 5 bases at V and 2 bases at J; junction bases unmatched: 3. CDR3 length: 14 residues. The CDR3 loop is CASSLGQAYNEQFF. CDR3 DNA sequence: TGTGCCAGCAGTCTCGGACAGGCCTACAATGAGCAGTTCTTC.

The chain employs TRBV29-1 and TRBJ1-1; 7 bases agree with TRBD1. Unmatched junction bases numbered 7, after V lost 3 bases and J lost 3 bases. Germline CDR1 reads SQVTM; CDR2 reads ANQGSEA. The CDR3 consists of 14 residues. CDR3 bases: TGCAGCGTTGAGGGACAGAGGTGGGACACTGAAGCTTTCTTT. Its translation is CSVEGQRWDTEAFF. Supplemented by reference TRBV29-1 and TRBJ1-1, the full variable domain reads SAVISQKPSRDICQRGTSLTIQCQVDSQVTMMFWYRQQPGQSLTLIATANQGSEATYESGFVIDKFPISRPNLTFSTLTVSNMSPEDSSIYLCSVEGQRWDTEAFFGQGTRLTVV.

This chain joins TRBV5-1 and TRBJ2-3, with D unclear. With 4 bases removed from V and 4 bases from J, the gap between germline ends came to 13 bases. There are 14 residues in the CDR3. CDR1 is SGHRS and CDR2 is YFSETQ in the germline V gene. The CDR3 DNA reads as TGCGCCAGCAGCGAGGCGGAATATCCAGATACGCAGTATTTT. Translated, it gives CASSEAEYPDTQYF.

The chain couples TRBV18 to TRBJ2-3; 8 bases map to TRBD1. This CDR3 spans 13 amino acids. V shed 6 bases and J 3 bases; nucleotides not matched to a gene: 2. Germline loops: CDR1 KGHSH, CDR2 LQKENI. CDR3 sequence reads: CASSRDRTDTQYF. The CDR3, as DNA: TGTGCCAGCTCTAGGGACAGGACAGATACGCAGTATTTT. Complete variable domain (other parts from reference TRBV18 and TRBJ2-3): NAGVMQNPRHLVRRRGQEARLRCSPMKGHSHVYWYRQLPEEGLKFMVYLQKENIIDESGMPKERFSAEFPKEGPSILRIQQVVRGDSAAYFCASSRDRTDTQYFGPGTRLTVL.

This chain joins TRBV2 and TRBJ2-5; 8 bases line up with TRBD1. This CDR3 is built from 15 residues. Germline CDR1 reads SNHLY; CDR2 reads FYNNEI. The ends lost 6 bases at V and 5 bases at J; junction bases unmatched: 11. CDR3 residues: CASSGGQGAFETQYF. Here the CDR3 DNA reads TGTGCCAGCAGCGGCGGGCAGGGGGCCTTCGAGACCCAGTACTTC.

The chain has TRBV21-1 and TRBJ2-1; the DNA was not compared with TRBD2, the D call given in the table. TRBV21-1 is labeled a pseudogene. CDR3 length: 14 residues. The CDR3 sequence: CASSKVAGVWDRFF. The DNA for the CDR3 is TGTGCCAGCAGCAAAGTAGCGGGGGTTTGGGATCGGTTCTTC.

This clone has more than one count but fewer than ten. V gene TRBV19 combines with J gene TRBJ1-2, with TRBD1 matching 7 bases. Germline-derived CDR1 and CDR2 are LNHDA and SQIVND (reference sequence). V was pared by 9 bases and J by 2 bases, with 9 bases of the junction left unmatched. There are 14 residues in the CDR3. CDR3 in amino acids: CASRSGGQNYGYTF. The CDR3 nucleotides read TGTGCCAGCCGGAGCGGGGGACAGAACTATGGCTACACCTTC. Full variable domain (remainder filled in from reference TRBV19 and TRBJ1-2): DGGITQSPKYLFRKEGQNVTLSCEQNLNHDAMYWYRQDPGQGLRLIYYSQIVNDFQKGDIAEGYSVSREKKESFPLTVTSAQKNPTAFYLCASRSGGQNYGYTFGSGTRLTVV.

The genes are TRBV4-3 and TRBJ1-6, with TRBD1 matching over 9 bases. V was pared by 1 base and J by 7 bases, with 2 bases of the junction left unmatched. CDR3 length: 15 amino acids. The germline V gene encodes CDR1 LGHNA and CDR2 YSLEER. CDR3 in DNA: TGCGCCAGCAGCCAAGCCGGGACAGGGAATTCACCCCTCCACTTT. Its protein is CASSQAGTGNSPLHF.

J is TRBJ1-2 and V is TRBV28; 11 positions match TRBD1. Per germline, CDR1 MDHEN and CDR2 SYDVKM. The CDR3 has 15 amino acids. The J segment lost 7 bases and the V segment lost 3 bases, leaving 7 bases of the junction unmatched. The CDR3 sequence is CASSFEDRGRGGYTF. CDR3 bases: TGTGCCAGCAGTTTTGAGGACAGGGGGCGCGGTGGCTACACCTTC.

This CDR3 reads CASSVGTSGPDTQYF. The CDR3 DNA reads TGTGCCAGCAGCGTGGGGACTAGCGGGCCAGATACGCAGTATTTT. The chain uses TRBV9 and TRBJ2-3; 12 bases map to TRBD2. V lost 2 bases to trimming and J lost 4 bases; unmatched junction nucleotides: 2. Germline-derived CDR1 and CDR2 are SGDLS and YYNGEE. This CDR3 is 15 amino acids long.

This clone was seen only once. The chain links TRBV30 to TRBJ2-7; TRBD1 agrees at 8 bases. The CDR3 has 16 amino acids. Germline trimming cut 5 bases from V and 5 bases from J; bases unmatched to any gene: 17. Germline CDR1 reads GTSNPN; CDR2 reads SVGIG (reference sequence). This CDR3 is CAWVPSSTGGRDEQYF. The CDR3 nucleotides are TGTGCCTGGGTCCCATCCTCAACAGGGGGTCGGGACGAGCAGTACTTC. Full variable domain (outside the CDR3, taken from reference TRBV30 and TRBJ2-7): SQTIHQWPATLVQPVGSPLSLECTVEGTSNPNLYWYRQAAGRGLQLLFYSVGIGQISSEVPQNLSASRPQDRQFILSSKKLLLSDSGFYLCAWVPSSTGGRDEQYFGPGTRLTVT.

The chain uses TRBV28 and TRBJ1-2; weak D call: TRBD1 (5 bases). V dropped 2 bases and J dropped 8 bases, with 18 bases sitting between them. The CDR3 length is 15 residues. From germline, CDR1 is MDHEN and CDR2 SYDVKM. The CDR3 nucleotides read TGTGCCAGCAGTTTAGCGACAGCCGAGTTAAGCGGCTACACCTTC. Protein product: CASSLATAELSGYTF.

This sequence joins TRBV2 and TRBJ2-2, with D perhaps matching TRBD1 (5 bases). Germline values: CDR1 SNHLY, CDR2 FYNNEI. The CDR3 totals 18 residues. Trimming removed 7 bases at V and 5 bases at J, with 26 bases between. The CDR3 region has the DNA TGTGCCAGCAAGCCCCTTCCAGGGCCCCCCGGTGGAACCGGGGAGCTGTTTTTT. This sequence encodes CASKPLPGPPGGTGELFF.

The DNA of the CDR3 is TGTGCCAGTGCCTTGAGCTCTGAAGCTTTCTTT. This sequence encodes CASALSSEAFF. The chain has TRBV19 and TRBJ1-1; D is uncertain. The CDR3 runs to 11 residues. Germline V lookup: CDR1 LNHDA, CDR2 SQIVND (reference sequence). Trimming took off 8 bases at V and 6 bases at J, with 10 bases between the two ends.

The chain is built from TRBV5-1 and TRBJ1-2; D gene uncertain. CDR1 SGHRS and CDR2 YFSETQ come from the germline V gene. CDR3 length: 15 residues. The V and J ends lost 0 bases and 2 bases respectively, with 11 bases between them. The CDR3 sequence: CASSLETSGNYGYTF. For the CDR3, the DNA is TGCGCCAGCAGCTTGGAAACAAGTGGCAACTATGGCTACACCTTC.

This clone showed up just a few times. V gene TRBV5-1 combines with J gene TRBJ2-1; TRBD1 aligns across 10 bases. The CDR3 sequence is 15 residues long. Looked up from germline, CDR1 is SGHRS and CDR2 is YFSETQ. The junction had 1 base not matched to a gene; V was cut back by 3 bases and J by 1 base. This CDR3 reads CASSWGQGSYNEQFF. In DNA, the CDR3 is TGCGCCAGCAGCTGGGGACAGGGGTCCTACAATGAGCAGTTCTTC.

The sample holds a few counts of this clone. The V and J genes are TRBV4-1 and TRBJ1-5, with D hard to call. With 1 base removed from V and 5 bases from J, the gap between germline ends came to 6 bases. The CDR3 loop spans 13 amino acids. The germline V gene encodes CDR1 MGHRA and CDR2 YSYEKL. Written as DNA, the CDR3 is TGCGCCAGCAGCCAAGCTTTAGATCAGCCCCAGCATTTT. It translates to CASSQALDQPQHF.

This clone has only one observation. The chain is built from TRBV7-2 and TRBJ1-4; 7 bases agree with TRBD1. Trimming took 5 bases from V and 4 from J; bases not matched to a gene: 4. Germline-derived CDR1 and CDR2 are SGHTA and FQGNSA. The CDR3 has 14 residues. The CDR3 sequence is CASSRDSRNEKLFF. For the CDR3, the DNA is TGTGCCAGCAGCCGGGACAGCCGTAATGAAAAACTGTTTTTT.